This TCR beta chain was documented in a study of CD4 T cells in relation to SARS-CoV-2 and coronaviruses. On this clone: Antigen unknown.

Sequenced by immunoSEQ multiplex PCR; TCRdb stores in-frame clones only, minus some. The table has approximately 36,000 clones, just under 85% seen once; the top ten hold 6.6%. Trimming shortened V by 3 bases and J by 4 bases, and 10 bases separated the two germline ends. The CDR3 runs to 14 residues. The germline gives CDR1 SNHLY, CDR2 FYNNEI. The sequence derives from an adult with COVID-19. The chain joins TRBV2 to TRBJ1-5; the D is unclear. Sequenced: naive CD4+ T cells from PBMCs, cultured in vitro. Subset: naive CD4+ T cells isolated by negative enrichment. The CDR3 coding sequence is TGTGCCAGCAGTGATCGGCAGATGAATCAGCCCCAGCATTTT. Translating it yields CASSDRQMNQPQHF.